This T cell receptor (beta chain) is drawn from a study of cytomegalovirus exposure and HLA in healthy donors. Findings and limits, study-wide: The investigators catalogued some 160 TCR beta chains as cytomegalovirus-associated. CMV serostatus stood as the only immune exposure information on hand.

Of note for this clone: The antigen is not known.

This CDR3 is 14 amino acids long. With 4 bases removed from V and 7 bases from J, the gap between germline ends came to 16 bases. Germline CDR1 is LNHDA and CDR2 is SQIVND (reference sequence). Unrecorded immune exposure was likely among donors, who were nominally healthy when sampled. The primer mix had 60 Vbeta and 13 Jbeta primers. Profiled with immunoSEQ multiplex PCR; TCRdb holds only in-frame clones, not every one. The sample lists some 61,000 clones; more than 80% were seen once. Specimen: PBMCs. The chain links TRBV19 to TRBJ1-2; perhaps TRBD1 as D (6 bases). The TCR was taken from a human donor in good health. Here the CDR3 reads CASSRASGVLGYTF. In DNA, the CDR3 is TGTGCCAGTAGTAGGGCCTCAGGGGTCCTTGGCTACACCTTC.